The 14 T cell receptor beta chains presented below share a single source sample, sequenced in a study of identifying expanded T cells in peripheral blood. The repertoire was sequenced with immunoSEQ multiplex PCR; TCRdb's copy has only in-frame clones and lacks some. Here the sample spans 120,000 or so clones, approximately 88% being singletons. Sequenced: blood. The receptor set was obtained from a person between 18 and 75 years old in good health.

This sequence joins TRBV7-2 and TRBJ1-4; no definite D call. With 8 bases removed from V and 7 bases from J, the gap between germline ends came to 17 bases. CDR1 and CDR2 from the germline V gene are SGHTA and FQGNSA. CDR3 length: 14 residues. The CDR3 here is CASCQWAQAEKLFF. The CDR3 DNA reads as TGTGCCAGCTGCCAGTGGGCGCAGGCTGAAAAACTGTTTTTT. The full variable domain, with the rest looked up from reference TRBV7-2 and TRBJ1-4, is GAGVSQSPSNKVTEKGKDVELRCDPISGHTALYWYRQSLGQGLEFLIYFQGNSAPDKSGLPSDRFSAERTGGSVSTLTIQRTQQEDSAVYLCASCQWAQAEKLFFGSGTQLSVL.

The sample holds one count of this clone. The V call is TRBV6-5, the J call TRBJ1-4, with unresolved D. This CDR3 is built from 15 residues. The germline gives CDR1 MNHEY, CDR2 SVGAGI. V lost 2 bases and J lost 8, with 15 bases in between. The CDR3 DNA follows: TGTGCCAGCAGTTACGGCCTAGCTGGTAGCGAAAAACTGTTTTTT. It is translated as CASSYGLAGSEKLFF.

This rearrangement joins TRBV2 to TRBJ2-1; TRBD2 agrees at 7 bases. This CDR3 has 17 residues. With V trimmed by 6 bases and J by 0 bases, 11 bases remained unmatched. The germline V gene encodes CDR1 SNHLY and CDR2 FYNNEI. DNA of the CDR3: TGTGCCAGCAGGCGGGGGAGACCCGGAGGCTCCTACAATGAGCAGTTCTTC. It specifies CASRRGRPGGSYNEQFF.

V usage is TRBV6-6 and J usage is TRBJ1-5; no firm D call. Trimming took off 2 bases at V and 7 bases at J, with 12 bases between the two ends. There are 14 residues in the CDR3. The germline CDR1 and CDR2 sequences are MNHNY and SVGAGI (reference sequence). DNA of the CDR3: TGTGCCAGCAGTTACACGCGGGGAACCCAGCCCCAGCATTTT. Protein: CASSYTRGTQPQHF.

V is TRBV30 and J is TRBJ1-3; maybe TRBD1 (6 bases). V lost 3 bases and J 0 bases, leaving 12 bases between the germline ends. The length of the CDR3 is 15 residues. Germline-derived CDR1 and CDR2 are GTSNPN and SVGIG (reference sequence). The CDR3 DNA sequence: TGTGCCTGGAGCTACAGGGAAACCTCTGGAAACACCATATATTTT. This translates into CAWSYRETSGNTIYF. The complete variable domain, with remaining parts taken from reference TRBV30 and TRBJ1-3, reads SQTIHQWPATLVQPVGSPLSLECTVEGTSNPNLYWYRQAAGRGLQLLFYSVGIGQISSEVPQNLSASRPQDRQFILSSKKLLLSDSGFYLCAWSYRETSGNTIYFGEGSWLTVV.

This rearrangement joins TRBV7-3 to TRBJ1-1; D is perhaps TRBD1 (5 bases). There are 14 residues in the CDR3. V was clipped by 3 bases and J by 1 base, with 9 bases between them. Germline assignment: CDR1 SGHTA and CDR2 FQGTGA. Here the CDR3 reads CASSLTRGNTEAFF. The DNA of the CDR3 is TGTGCCAGCAGCTTGACAAGGGGGAACACTGAAGCTTTCTTT.

The V gene is TRBV6-5, the J gene TRBJ1-1; 9 nucleotides match TRBD1. V trimming: 0 bases; J trimming: 10 bases; junction bases outside the gene matches: 6. Germline CDR1 and CDR2: MNHEY and SVGAGI. The CDR3 extends over 14 amino acids. DNA of the CDR3: TGTGCCAGCAGTTACTCGGACAGGGGCGGGACAGCTTTCTTT. It encodes CASSYSDRGGTAFF.

This chain joins TRBV11-3 and TRBJ1-1, with D perhaps TRBD1 (5 bases). Per the germline V gene, CDR1 is SGHNT and CDR2 is YENEEA. The CDR3 runs 15 residues. The V and J ends lost 0 bases and 4 bases respectively, with 12 bases between them. This CDR3 reads CASSLDRVESTEAFF. The DNA of the CDR3 is TGTGCCAGCAGCTTAGACAGGGTAGAAAGCACTGAAGCTTTCTTT.

The chain's CDR3 is CASSLDPIQGSHGYTF. CDR3 nucleotide sequence: TGTGCCAGCAGCTTGGACCCTATTCAGGGATCCCATGGCTACACCTTC. The chain is built from TRBV5-5 and TRBJ1-2; maybe TRBD1 (5 bases). Per germline, CDR1 SGHKS and CDR2 YYEKEE (reference sequence). This CDR3 spans 16 amino acids. V was clipped by 0 bases and J by 6 bases, with 18 bases between them.

The chain uses TRBV4-1 and TRBJ2-3; 9 bases are a match to TRBD2. Germline assignment: CDR1 MGHRA and CDR2 YSYEKL. Trimming at V came to 1 base and at J to 6 bases, leaving 5 bases not matched to a gene. This CDR3 has 15 amino acids. The CDR3 nucleotides read TGCGCCAGCAGCCAAGTGCGGGGGGGCGACGATACGCAGTATTTT. It codes for CASSQVRGGDDTQYF.

The chain joins TRBV29-1 to TRBJ2-2; D remains unclear. The CDR3 spans 12 residues. CDR1 and CDR2 from the germline V gene are SQVTM and ANQGSEA. V was pared by 4 bases and J by 8 bases, with 11 bases between. CDR3 nucleotides: TGCAGCGTTGCCCCGACGAGTGGGGAGCTGTTTTTT. It is translated as CSVAPTSGELFF.

This sequence joins TRBV30 and TRBJ1-4, with 7 bases aligning to TRBD1. Trimming at V came to 2 bases and at J to 7 bases, leaving 4 bases not matched to a gene. The CDR3 extends over 13 amino acids. The germline V gene has CDR1 GTSNPN and CDR2 SVGIG (reference sequence). In DNA form, the CDR3 reads TGTGCCTGGAGTCAGGGGGGCAGTGAAAAACTGTTTTTT. Its protein is CAWSQGGSEKLFF.

The rearrangement uses TRBV5-1 and TRBJ1-3, with D uncertain. Looked up from germline, CDR1 is SGHRS and CDR2 is YFSETQ. The CDR3 contains 16 residues. Trimming pared 1 base from V and 0 bases from J, leaving 11 bases between. The CDR3 DNA follows: TGCGCCAGCAGCTTGTGGGAGAGTACCTCTGGAAACACCATATATTTT. This sequence encodes CASSLWESTSGNTIYF.

The J gene is TRBJ2-3, the V gene TRBV9; 12 bases agree with TRBD2. V was clipped by 2 bases and J by 5 bases; unmatched bases: 0. CDR1 and CDR2 (germline): SGDLS, YYNGEE. This CDR3 is built from 14 residues. The CDR3 loop reads CASSVTSGGDTQYF. The CDR3 bases are TGTGCCAGCAGCGTGACTAGCGGGGGAGATACGCAGTATTTT.